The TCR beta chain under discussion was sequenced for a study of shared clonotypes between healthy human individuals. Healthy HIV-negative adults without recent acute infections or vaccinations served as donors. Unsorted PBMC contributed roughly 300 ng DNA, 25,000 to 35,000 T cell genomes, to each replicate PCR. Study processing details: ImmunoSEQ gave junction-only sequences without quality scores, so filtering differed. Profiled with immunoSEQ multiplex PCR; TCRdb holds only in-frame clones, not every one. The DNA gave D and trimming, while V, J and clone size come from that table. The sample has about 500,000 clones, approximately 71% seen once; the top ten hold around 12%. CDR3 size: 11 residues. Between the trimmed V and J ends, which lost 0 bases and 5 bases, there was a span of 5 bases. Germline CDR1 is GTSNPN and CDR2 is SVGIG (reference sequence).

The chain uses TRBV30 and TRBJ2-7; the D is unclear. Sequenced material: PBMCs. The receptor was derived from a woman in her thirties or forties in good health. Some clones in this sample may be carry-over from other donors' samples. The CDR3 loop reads CAWSVRDEQYF. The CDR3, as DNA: TGTGCCTGGAGTGTACGGGACGAGCAGTACTTC.